The entry below describes one TCR beta chain. Its antigen is not known. The treatment here: oral pan-JAK inhibitor, 5-10 mg twice daily. This record belongs to a study of CD8+ T cells in alopecia areata. Study at large: For the treated group, dosing was oral tofacitinib at 5 to 10 mg twice daily. The percentage of affected scalp area served as the score of severity for treated patients.

Extraction of RNA preceded its reverse transcription into cDNA, which served as the sequencing template. The repertoire was sequenced with immunoSEQ multiplex PCR; TCRdb's copy has only in-frame clones and lacks some. The data show 150,000 to 200,000 clones, roughly 65% seen once. Germline assignment: CDR1 SGHRS and CDR2 YFSETQ. The V and J ends lost 0 bases and 6 bases respectively, with 14 bases between them. This CDR3 has 15 residues. Findings and limits, study-wide: Normal skin contains resident alphabeta T cells, and these are also sequenced in scalp samples. Within the top 100, expanded CD8+ clones significantly decreased with tofacitinib, as did scalp clonality.

The V call is TRBV5-1, the J call TRBJ2-3, with TRBD1 as a possible D gene (6 bases). The sequence was obtained from a human donor with alopecia areata. This specimen was CD4+ T cells sorted from blood, taken at week 4, from a patient treated with tofacitinib. DNA for the CDR3: TGCGCCAGCAGCTTGGCCGGCAGGGGCGGCGATACGCAGTATTTT. Its translation is CASSLAGRGGDTQYF.